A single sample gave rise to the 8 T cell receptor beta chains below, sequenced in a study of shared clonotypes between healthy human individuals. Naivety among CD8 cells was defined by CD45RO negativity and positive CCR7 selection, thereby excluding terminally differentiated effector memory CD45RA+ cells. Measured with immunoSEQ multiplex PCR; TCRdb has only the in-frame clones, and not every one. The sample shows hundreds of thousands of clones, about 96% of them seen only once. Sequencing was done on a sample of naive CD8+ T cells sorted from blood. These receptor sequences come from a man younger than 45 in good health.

DNA for the CDR3: TGTGCCAGTAGTATGAGCCGACAGGGAAGCGCTGAAGCTTTCTTT. Protein: CASSMSRQGSAEAFF. The chain joins TRBV19 to TRBJ1-1; 7 bases are shared with TRBD1. J was trimmed by 6 bases and V by 3 bases; bases with no gene match: 10. Germline CDR1 is LNHDA and CDR2 is SQIVND (reference sequence). The CDR3 has 15 residues.

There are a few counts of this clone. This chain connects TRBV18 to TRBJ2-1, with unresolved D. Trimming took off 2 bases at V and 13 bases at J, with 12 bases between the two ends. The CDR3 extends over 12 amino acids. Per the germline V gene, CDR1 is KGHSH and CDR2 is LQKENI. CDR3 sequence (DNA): TGTGCCAGCTCACCATTAGGGTTTGCTCAGTTCTTC. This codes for CASSPLGFAQFF.

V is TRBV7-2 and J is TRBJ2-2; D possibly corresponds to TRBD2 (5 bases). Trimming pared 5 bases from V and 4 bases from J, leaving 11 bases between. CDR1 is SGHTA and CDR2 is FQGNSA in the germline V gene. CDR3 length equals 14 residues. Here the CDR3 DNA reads TGTGCCAGCAGCCAACGGGCGGGCACCGGGGAGCTGTTTTTT. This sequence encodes CASSQRAGTGELFF. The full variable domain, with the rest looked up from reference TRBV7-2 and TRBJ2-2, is GAGVSQSPSNKVTEKGKDVELRCDPISGHTALYWYRQSLGQGLEFLIYFQGNSAPDKSGLPSDRFSAERTGGSVSTLTIQRTQQEDSAVYLCASSQRAGTGELFFGEGSRLTVL.

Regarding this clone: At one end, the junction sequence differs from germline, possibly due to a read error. CDR3 DNA: TGTGCTAGCAGCTTAGTAGTGGAACAGGGGCCACATAGCAATCAGCCCCAGCATTTT. Translating it yields CASSLVVEQGPHSNQPQHF. This chain links TRBV7-7 with TRBJ1-5, with 7 bases aligning to TRBD1. Germline V gene data show CDR1 as SSHAT and CDR2 as FNYEAQ (reference sequence). The CDR3 is 19 residues long.

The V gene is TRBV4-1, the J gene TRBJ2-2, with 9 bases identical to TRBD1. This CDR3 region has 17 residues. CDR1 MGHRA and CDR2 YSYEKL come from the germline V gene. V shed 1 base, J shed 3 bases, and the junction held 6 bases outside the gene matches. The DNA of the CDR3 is TGCGCCAGCAGCCAAGGCGGGGGACAGGGCTACACCGGGGAGCTGTTTTTT. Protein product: CASSQGGGQGYTGELFF.

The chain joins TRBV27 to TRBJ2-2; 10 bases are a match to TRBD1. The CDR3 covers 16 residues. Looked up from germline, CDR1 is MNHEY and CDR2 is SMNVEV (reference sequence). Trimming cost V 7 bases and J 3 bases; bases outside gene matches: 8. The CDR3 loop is CASTVGQGIDTGELFF. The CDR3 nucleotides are TGTGCCAGCACCGTGGGACAGGGGATTGACACCGGGGAGCTGTTTTTT.

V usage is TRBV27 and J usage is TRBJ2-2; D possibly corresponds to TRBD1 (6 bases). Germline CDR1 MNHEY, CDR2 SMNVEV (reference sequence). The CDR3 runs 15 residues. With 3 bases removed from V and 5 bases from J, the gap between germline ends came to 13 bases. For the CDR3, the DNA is TGTGCCAGCAGTTTTTGGGGGACACCGACCGGGGAGCTGTTTTTT. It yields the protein CASSFWGTPTGELFF.

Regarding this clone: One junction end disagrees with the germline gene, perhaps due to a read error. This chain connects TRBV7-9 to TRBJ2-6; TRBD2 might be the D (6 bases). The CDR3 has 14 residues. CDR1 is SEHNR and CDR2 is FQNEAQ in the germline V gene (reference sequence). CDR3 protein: CGGHPGVGANVLTF. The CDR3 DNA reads TGCGGAGGACATCCGGGAGTTGGGGCCAACGTCCTGACTTTC.